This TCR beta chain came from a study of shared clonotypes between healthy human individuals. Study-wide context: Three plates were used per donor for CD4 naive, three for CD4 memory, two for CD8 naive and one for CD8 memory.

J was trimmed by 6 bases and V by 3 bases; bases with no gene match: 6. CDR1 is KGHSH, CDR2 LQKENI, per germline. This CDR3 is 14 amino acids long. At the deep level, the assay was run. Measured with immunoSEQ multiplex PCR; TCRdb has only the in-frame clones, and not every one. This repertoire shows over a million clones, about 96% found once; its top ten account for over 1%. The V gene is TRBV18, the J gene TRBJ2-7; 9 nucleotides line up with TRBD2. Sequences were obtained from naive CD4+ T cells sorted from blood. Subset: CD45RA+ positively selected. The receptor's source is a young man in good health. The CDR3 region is CASSPASGTGEQYF. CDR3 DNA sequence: TGTGCCAGCTCACCGGCTAGCGGGACCGGCGAGCAGTACTTC.